This passage covers 14 T cell receptor beta chains from one sample sequenced in a study of blood T cells in healthy people across ages (dated by TCRdb to the mid-2010s). Receptor libraries were prepared by 5' RACE. TCRdb shows the sequencer as Illumina HiSeq 2500. The second PCR ran for roughly 7 to 11 cycles and used a J-beta primer mix along with a sample-barcoded 5' primer. TCRdb passed the public sequencing reads through fastp at Q25 and MiXCR, retaining productive beta sequences. One record per CDR3 amino acid sequence lists the most common genes and DNA. This sample comprises some 1 million distinct CDR3 sequences, 45% of them detected only once. The ten most abundant clones make up around 18% of the sample. The sequenced material came from blood. The receptors stem from a woman in her sixties or seventies in good health.

The chain is built from TRBV7-9 and TRBJ2-5; TRBD2 agrees at 11 bases. Trimming took 7 bases from V and 11 from J; bases not matched to a gene: 27. The V gene's germline CDR1 is SEHNR and CDR2 FQNEAQ (reference sequence). The CDR3 has 19 residues. The chain's CDR3 is CASTIQALAGGPRMNEQYF. The CDR3 nucleotides read TGTGCCAGCACCATCCAGGCCCTAGCGGGAGGCCCCAGGATGAATGAGCAGTACTTC. Full variable domain (outside the CDR3, taken from reference TRBV7-9 and TRBJ2-5): DTGVSQNPRHKITKRGQNVTFRCDPISEHNRLYWYRQTLGQGPEFLTYFQNEAQLEKSRLLSDRFSAERPKGSFSTLEIQRTEQGDSAMYLCASTIQALAGGPRMNEQYFGPGTRLLVL.

This chain connects TRBV12-3 or TRBV12-4 to TRBJ2-5; maybe TRBD2 (6 bases). This CDR3 comprises 15 residues. V was shortened by 5 bases and J by 5 bases, with 18 bases between the two germline ends. The CDR3 DNA sequence: TGTGCCAGCAGTCCGGGACTCACTCAGGCGGAGACCCAGTACTTC. Protein product: CASSPGLTQAETQYF.

This clonotype was counted many times. This sequence joins TRBV5-1 and TRBJ2-3; tentatively, D is TRBD2 (5 bases). The germline CDR1 and CDR2 sequences are SGHRS and YFSETQ. The V gene lost 5 bases and the J gene lost 1 base, with 11 bases spanning the gap. The CDR3 has 14 residues. This chain's CDR3 is CASRNLAGTDTQYF. The CDR3 DNA follows: TGCGCCAGCAGAAATCTAGCAGGCACAGATACGCAGTATTTT.

The chain carries TRBV12-5 and TRBJ2-1; TRBD2 might be the D (5 bases). The germline CDR1 and CDR2 sequences are LGHNT and FRNRAP. The CDR3 is 17 residues long. The V gene lost 5 bases and the J gene lost 0 bases, with 17 bases spanning the gap. CDR3: CASGPPSGSTSYNEQFF. The CDR3 coding sequence is TGTGCTAGTGGTCCCCCCAGCGGTTCTACCTCCTACAATGAGCAGTTCTTC.

This chain uses TRBV20-1 with TRBJ2-7; 8 bases align to TRBD2. The CDR3 runs 16 residues. Looked up from germline, CDR1 is DFQATT and CDR2 is SNEGSKA (reference sequence). J was trimmed by 6 bases and V by 6 bases; bases with no gene match: 19. CDR3 bases: TGCAGTGCCGTAACCACACGCCTGACGGGGGGGCTCGAGCAGTACTTC. Translating it yields CSAVTTRLTGGLEQYF.

This rearrangement joins TRBV7-2 to TRBJ2-5; 8 bases agree with TRBD2. V was pared by 1 base and J by 5 bases, with 6 bases of the junction left unmatched. Per germline, CDR1 SGHTA and CDR2 FQGNSA. This CDR3 contains 15 residues. CDR3 protein: CASSLEREIWETQYF. The CDR3 bases are TGTGCCAGCAGCTTAGAGCGGGAGATTTGGGAGACCCAGTACTTC. The whole variable domain, filled in from reference TRBV7-2 and TRBJ2-5, reads GAGVSQSPSNKVTEKGKDVELRCDPISGHTALYWYRQSLGQGLEFLIYFQGNSAPDKSGLPSDRFSAERTGGSVSTLTIQRTQQEDSAVYLCASSLEREIWETQYFGPGTRLLVL.

The chain links TRBV28 to TRBJ2-7; 9 nucleotides line up with TRBD2. From germline, CDR1 is MDHEN and CDR2 SYDVKM. CDR3 size: 14 residues. With 2 bases clipped from V and 10 bases from J, the junction kept 9 bases outside the gene matches. This CDR3 reads CASSLQKLAGFQYF. The CDR3, as DNA: TGTGCCAGCAGTTTACAGAAGCTAGCGGGGTTTCAGTACTTC.

This clonotype showed up just a few times. This chain uses TRBV6-1 with TRBJ2-1, with 11 bases identical to TRBD2. CDR1 and CDR2 from the germline V gene are MNHNS and SASEGT. Trimming removed 6 bases from V and 8 bases from J; junction bases left unmatched: 6. This CDR3 has 14 amino acids. CDR3 region: CASRELAGVDEQFF. The CDR3 DNA reads as TGTGCCAGCAGGGAACTAGCGGGAGTGGATGAGCAGTTCTTC.

This clonotype was found a few times. The chain recombines TRBV27 with TRBJ2-7; TRBD2 matches 13 bases. With V trimmed by 8 bases and J by 4 bases, 2 bases remained unmatched. Looked up from germline, CDR1 is MNHEY and CDR2 is SMNVEV (reference sequence). This CDR3 is built from 13 residues. The CDR3 here is CASQGLAGYEQYF. For the CDR3, the DNA is TGTGCCAGCCAGGGACTAGCGGGATACGAGCAGTACTTC.

Turning to this clonotype: A much larger clone differs from this one at a single base, so this may be a read error. V and J are TRBV12-3 or TRBV12-4 and TRBJ2-7; TRBD1 is a possible D gene (5 bases). This CDR3 comprises 14 residues. V lost 5 bases to trimming and J lost 6 bases, with 17 bases between them. The CDR3 coding sequence is TGTGCCAGCAGTGTAGGCCTGCCAAGGGGCGAGCAGTACTTC. Amino acids: CASSVGLPRGEQYF.

The CDR3 sequence is CASSFTGGENIQYF. The CDR3 bases are TGCGCCAGCAGCTTTACCGGGGGGGAGAACATTCAGTACTTC. This sequence joins TRBV5-1 and TRBJ2-4; 8 bases fit TRBD2. The CDR3 runs to 14 residues. Germline trimming cut 2 bases from V and 7 bases from J; bases unmatched to any gene: 5. From germline, CDR1 is SGHRS and CDR2 YFSETQ.

This clonotype was found a few times. The rearrangement joins TRBV2 to TRBJ2-1, with D perhaps being TRBD1 or TRBD2 (5 bases each). Germline CDR1 SNHLY, CDR2 FYNNEI. Trimming shortened V by 5 bases and J by 6 bases, and 8 bases separated the two germline ends. The CDR3 totals 12 residues. The CDR3 loop is CASSIGGNEQFF. The CDR3 region has the DNA TGTGCCAGCAGTATTGGGGGCAATGAGCAGTTCTTC.

This chain connects TRBV27 to TRBJ1-6, with D perhaps matching TRBD1 (5 bases). The CDR3 contains 13 residues. CDR1 is MNHEY, CDR2 SMNVEV, per germline (reference sequence). V was trimmed by 6 bases and J by 2 bases, leaving 5 bases between them. This chain's CDR3 is CASRDTYNSPLHF. CDR3 nucleotides: TGTGCCAGCAGGGACACCTATAATTCACCCCTCCACTTT.

This clonotype occurred once. The chain joins TRBV9 to TRBJ2-3; TRBD2 matches 12 bases. Trimming removed 3 bases from V and 5 bases from J; junction bases left unmatched: 7. CDR1 and CDR2 from the germline V gene are SGDLS and YYNGEE. The CDR3 has 16 amino acids. The CDR3 is CASSGRLAGEGDTQYF. Here the CDR3 DNA reads TGTGCCAGCAGCGGGAGACTAGCGGGGGAGGGAGATACGCAGTATTTT.